The source of this TCR beta chain is a study of shared clonotypes between healthy human individuals. Points from the study as a whole: All-four-donor shared clonotypes had higher generation probabilities than non-shared clonotypes did. At large depth, rarefaction still showed sorted-subset sequencing to be incomplete. Naive subsets generally had larger estimated richness than memory subsets.

CDR1 is MNHEY and CDR2 is SVGAGI in the germline V gene. V was pared by 6 bases and J by 5 bases, with 8 bases of the junction left unmatched. The CDR3 extends over 14 amino acids. TCRdb's copy holds only in-frame clones and misses some; the assay was immunoSEQ multiplex PCR. The table lists millions of clones, 85% to 95% of them singletons. CD45RO-negative CD8 cells positively selected for CCR7 made up the naive population, which excluded terminally differentiated effector memory CD45RA+ cells. With respect to this clone: The target antigen is unknown.

This TCR came from a young man in good health. The sample was naive CD8+ T cells sorted from blood. This rearrangement joins TRBV6-5 to TRBJ2-7; 9 positions agree with TRBD1. The CDR3, as DNA: TGTGCCAGCAGGGGACAGGGCATCGCTGACGAGCAGTACTTC. Amino acid sequence: CASRGQGIADEQYF.